What follows are 25 T cell receptor beta chains derived from one specimen sequenced in a study of T cell responses to AZD1222 COVID-19 vaccine. Using immunoSEQ multiplex PCR, the repertoire was profiled, and TCRdb retains in-frame clones only, with some absent. The top ten hold less than 3.5% of the sample, which has approximately 90,000 clones, about nine tenths seen once. Sequences were derived from peripheral blood, sampled on day 0 of AZD1222 vaccination. The origin of the receptors is an adult in good health.

This chain joins TRBV14 and TRBJ1-1, with no clear D. The germline V and J ends were trimmed by 0 bases and 11 bases, with 7 bases remaining between them. CDR3 length: 11 residues. Per germline, CDR1 SGHDN and CDR2 FVKESK. The DNA of the CDR3 is TGTGCCAGCAGCCAAGAAGGCGGTGCTTTCTTT. This codes for CASSQEGGAFF.

This clone showed up just once. The V and J genes are TRBV25-1 and TRBJ1-5; D is ambiguous. The V and J ends lost 3 bases and 0 bases respectively, with 6 bases between them. Germline V gene data show CDR1 as MGHDK and CDR2 as SYGVNS. The CDR3 extends over 14 amino acids. The CDR3 DNA reads as TGTGCCAGCAGTGAGGGCCATAGCAATCAGCCCCAGCATTTT. It specifies CASSEGHSNQPQHF.

The chain recombines TRBV5-1 with TRBJ1-6; 8 nucleotides agree with TRBD1. The V gene's germline CDR1 is SGHRS and CDR2 YFSETQ. CDR3 length equals 14 residues. V was pared by 1 base and J by 11 bases, with 5 bases of the junction left unmatched. The CDR3 sequence is CASSLKQGGPPLHF. The CDR3 coding sequence is TGCGCCAGCAGCTTGAAACAGGGGGGGCCACCCCTCCACTTT.

The chain carries TRBV3-1 (or the pseudogene TRBV3-2) and TRBJ1-4; 11 bases agree with TRBD1. V shed 4 bases, J shed 3 bases, and the junction held 7 bases outside the gene matches. Germline CDR1 and CDR2: LGHDT and YNNKEL (reference sequence). The CDR3 runs 17 residues. The CDR3 DNA reads as TGTGCCAGCAGCCCTCCCGGACAGGGGGCCTCTAATGAAAAACTGTTTTTT. Its translation is CASSPPGQGASNEKLFF.

The V gene is TRBV7-8, the J gene TRBJ2-2; the D gene is possibly TRBD2 (5 bases). Trimming cost V 5 bases and J 0 bases, with 10 bases left between them. Germline CDR1 reads SGHVS; CDR2 reads FQNEAQ. The length of the CDR3 is 15 residues. The CDR3 DNA reads as TGTGCCAGCAGCGGGAGTCGGGCGAACACCGGGGAGCTGTTTTTT. Translating gives CASSGSRANTGELFF.

This chain uses TRBV4-1 with TRBJ2-7; 9 bases fit TRBD1. This CDR3 has 16 amino acids. Germline CDR1 is MGHRA and CDR2 is YSYEKL. Trimming at V came to 6 bases and at J to 4 bases, leaving 13 bases not matched to a gene. Here the CDR3 DNA reads TGCGCCAGCAGGCAAACGGTGGGACAGGGAGGTTACGAGCAGTACTTC. Translating gives CASRQTVGQGGYEQYF.

This chain links TRBV11-3 with TRBJ2-2; D gene ambiguous. V lost 5 bases to trimming and J lost 4 bases, with 14 bases between them. Germline V gene data show CDR1 as SGHNT and CDR2 as YENEEA. The CDR3 has 15 amino acids. The CDR3 spells CASSDPSRFTGELFF. The CDR3 DNA reads as TGTGCCAGCAGCGACCCCTCCAGATTCACCGGGGAGCTGTTTTTT.

This chain uses TRBV6-5 with TRBJ2-7; D possibly uses TRBD1 or TRBD2 (5 bases each). The CDR3 extends over 15 amino acids. CDR1 and CDR2 (germline): MNHEY, SVGAGI. Trimming stripped 4 bases from V and 2 bases from J, with 15 bases between. Here the CDR3 DNA reads TGTGCCAGCAGTTCTGAACCGACAGCGGCCTACGAGCAGTACTTC. This sequence encodes CASSSEPTAAYEQYF.

This clone appeared once. V gene TRBV7-2 combines with J gene TRBJ2-3; 8 nucleotides align to TRBD2. Trimming cost V 5 bases and J 1 base; bases outside gene matches: 8. Germline V CDR1 and CDR2: SGHTA, FQGNSA. This CDR3 contains 16 residues. The CDR3 region has the DNA TGTGCCAGCAGCAAGACTCCGGGACTAGGCACAGATACGCAGTATTTT. Translated: CASSKTPGLGTDTQYF.

This clone was seen once. The chain joins TRBV7-6 to TRBJ2-2; D is possibly TRBD1 (6 bases). The CDR3 length is 14 residues. Trimming pared 4 bases from V and 1 base from J, leaving 7 bases between. Germline-derived CDR1 and CDR2 are SGHVS and FNYEAQ. CDR3 region: CASSSGQNTGELFF. For the CDR3, the DNA is TGTGCCAGCAGCTCGGGACAGAACACCGGGGAGCTGTTTTTT.

The chain is built from TRBV14 and TRBJ1-5; TRBD1 matches at 11 bases. There are 19 residues in the CDR3. Germline V gives CDR1 SGHDN, CDR2 FVKESK. V was clipped by 0 bases and J by 4 bases; unmatched bases: 11. CDR3 residues: CASSQERVPGQGGNQPQHF. CDR3 nucleotide sequence: TGTGCCAGCAGCCAAGAAAGGGTTCCGGGACAGGGGGGTAATCAGCCCCAGCATTTT.

CDR3 DNA: TGTGCCAGCAGCCAAGACGGGACAATCGCAGATACGCAGTATTTT. This codes for CASSQDGTIADTQYF. The chain recombines TRBV3-1 (or the pseudogene TRBV3-2) with TRBJ2-3, with D possibly being TRBD1 (6 bases). CDR3 size: 15 residues. V was pared by 0 bases and J by 4 bases, with 11 bases between. Germline loops: CDR1 LGHDT, CDR2 YNNKEL (reference sequence).

This clone was counted only a few times. The chain joins TRBV29-1 to TRBJ1-1; 8 nucleotides align to TRBD1. J lost 2 bases, V lost 8 bases, and 10 bases had no gene match. Germline V gene data show CDR1 as SQVTM and CDR2 as ANQGSEA. This CDR3 is built from 14 residues. CDR3 sequence reads: CSTQVTGGNTEAFF. CDR3 coding DNA: TGCAGCACCCAAGTAACAGGGGGAAACACTGAAGCTTTCTTT.

This sequence joins TRBV30 and TRBJ1-5; D is perhaps TRBD1 (6 bases). Germline CDR1 is GTSNPN and CDR2 is SVGIG (reference sequence). CDR3 length: 14 residues. V was trimmed by 6 bases and J by 2 bases, leaving 14 bases between them. CDR3 sequence: CACPGGGGNQPQHF. The CDR3 DNA is TGTGCCTGTCCTGGGGGGGGCGGCAATCAGCCCCAGCATTTT.

The count of this clone is one. The chain is built from TRBV2 and TRBJ1-1, with 9 bases that match TRBD1. After removal of 8 bases from V and 2 bases from J, the junction contained 3 bases not matched to a gene. This CDR3 region has 13 residues. CDR1 SNHLY and CDR2 FYNNEI come from the germline V gene. As DNA, the CDR3 is TGTGCCAGCCGGACAGGGGCCAACACTGAAGCTTTCTTT. This translates into CASRTGANTEAFF.

The chain couples TRBV9 to TRBJ1-1, with D maybe TRBD1 (5 bases). The CDR3 spans 15 residues. Trimming removed 4 bases from V and 0 bases from J, with 13 bases in between. In germline, CDR1 is SGDLS, CDR2 YYNGEE. CDR3: CASSKTGEVNTEAFF. As DNA, the CDR3 is TGTGCCAGCAGCAAAACGGGGGAGGTGAACACTGAAGCTTTCTTT.

This chain uses TRBV12-3 or TRBV12-4 with TRBJ1-5; D call uncertain. The CDR3 sequence is 13 residues long. V lost 5 bases to trimming and J lost 11 bases, with 16 bases between them. This CDR3 is CASSRTLVMAQHF. CDR3 nucleotides: TGTGCCAGCAGTCGGACCCTGGTAATGGCCCAGCATTTT.

V usage is TRBV27 and J usage is TRBJ2-7; 10 bases are a match to TRBD2. The V and J ends lost 7 bases and 3 bases, in that order; junction bases with no gene match: 9. This CDR3 has 15 residues. Germline V gene sequence: CDR1 MNHEY, CDR2 SMNVEV (reference sequence). The CDR3 loop reads CASMVLAGENYEQYF. CDR3 bases: TGTGCCAGCATGGTCCTAGCGGGAGAAAACTACGAGCAGTACTTC.

This chain connects TRBV5-4 to TRBJ2-7, with TRBD2 matching 10 bases. Per germline, CDR1 SGHNT and CDR2 YYREEE (reference sequence). With 0 bases clipped from V and 5 bases from J, the junction kept 5 bases outside the gene matches. The CDR3 consists of 15 residues. The CDR3 nucleotides read TGTGCCAGCAGCTTGGAATCTAGCGGGGGTGACGAGCAGTACTTC. This translates into CASSLESSGGDEQYF.

This sequence joins TRBV20-1 and TRBJ2-1; 9 bases fit TRBD2. This CDR3 has 14 amino acids. Per the germline V gene, CDR1 is DFQATT and CDR2 is SNEGSKA (reference sequence). J was trimmed by 6 bases and V by 3 bases; bases with no gene match: 6. The CDR3 loop is CSASSLAGINEQFF. Written as DNA, the CDR3 is TGCAGTGCTAGTTCGCTAGCGGGGATCAATGAGCAGTTCTTC.

DNA for the CDR3: TGTGCCAGCAGTTTCCTGCAAGAGACCCAGTACTTC. This sequence encodes CASSFLQETQYF. The chain has TRBV12-3 or TRBV12-4 and TRBJ2-5; D gene uncertain. The V end lost 3 bases, the J end lost 2 bases, and 4 bases lay between the germline ends. CDR3 length: 12 residues.

V and J are TRBV7-3 and TRBJ2-1; 7 bases line up with TRBD1. CDR1 is SGHTA, CDR2 FQGTGA, per germline. CDR3 length: 14 residues. With V trimmed by 4 bases and J by 7 bases, 7 bases remained unmatched. CDR3 coding DNA: TGTGCCAGCAGCTGGAGACAGGGTCAGAATGAGCAGTTCTTC. Translating gives CASSWRQGQNEQFF.

V gene TRBV4-2 combines with J gene TRBJ1-5; D gene unclear. With 0 bases removed from V and 3 bases from J, the gap between germline ends came to 12 bases. Germline CDR1 is LGHNA and CDR2 is YNFKEQ. The CDR3 totals 16 residues. In DNA, the CDR3 is TGTGCCAGCAGCCAAGAAGGTTCAGGTTCCAATCAGCCCCAGCATTTT. It translates to CASSQEGSGSNQPQHF.

The rearrangement links TRBV5-1 to TRBJ1-3; maybe TRBD1 (6 bases). CDR1 is SGHRS and CDR2 is YFSETQ in the germline V gene. This CDR3 comprises 14 residues. Trimming removed 4 bases from V and 6 bases from J, with 14 bases in between. The CDR3 is CASSPRTDVNTIYF. CDR3 in DNA: TGCGCCAGCAGCCCGAGGACAGATGTAAACACCATATATTTT.

This clone was found once. One end of the junction varies from germline; a read error may be responsible. The rearrangement uses TRBV7-7 and TRBJ2-5, with TRBD2 as a possible D gene (5 bases). CDR1 is SSHAT and CDR2 is FNYEAQ in the germline V gene (reference sequence). The CDR3 loop spans 15 amino acids. CDR3 sequence (DNA): TGTGCTAGCAGCAGTGGGCCGAGCGGTGGGGAGACCCAGTACTTC. It encodes CASSSGPSGGETQYF.